This is a list of T cell receptor beta chains from one sample in a study of monozygotic twins with inflammatory bowel disease. TCRdb reprocessed the 5' RACE reads and reports one entry per CDR3 protein, with no DNA. The specimen's table records about 440,000 distinct CDR3 sequences. What was sequenced was blood. The receptors shown here come from a human donor with ulcerative colitis or Crohn's disease, or a healthy co-twin of an affected twin (not recorded which). The CDR3 runs from the conserved cysteine through the conserved F or W.

>TRBJ2-7|TRBV5-1
CASSTLAGTYEQYF
>TRBJ2-7|TRBV4-3
CASSQDLTGNFYEQYF
>TRBJ1-2|TRBV3-1
CASSHFSDRGSYGYTF
>TRBJ1-5|TRBV20-1
CSASTGSGNQPQHF
>TRBJ1-1|TRBV6-2/TRBV6-3
CASGRQENTEAFF
>TRBJ2-5|TRBV10-3
CAIAGTQETQYF
>TRBJ2-3|TRBV7-9
CASSLARTVVTDTQYF
>TRBJ2-2|TRBV20-1
CSARDGHTGELFF
>TRBJ2-1|TRBV28
CASSDGLGGSGRAYNEQFF
>TRBJ2-3|TRBV7-8
CASSLVYPSRGELPDTQYF
>TRBJ1-1|TRBV5-1
CASSRQPNTEAFF
>TRBJ1-4|TRBV5-4
CASSSSGTNNEKLFF
>TRBJ1-1|TRBV10-1
CASSTVRGVNTEAFF
>TRBJ1-2|TRBV10-3
CAISGEGSYTF
>TRBJ1-2|TRBV6-2/TRBV6-3
CASRQSGTGGPFYTF
>TRBJ2-5|TRBV5-5
CASSQEPPRTQYF
>TRBJ2-2|TRBV6-1
CASSPPRERGDTGELFF
>TRBJ1-1|TRBV20-1
CSARAGREAFF
>TRBJ1-5|TRBV10-3
CAISRQDSNQPQHF
>TRBJ2-5|TRBV28
CASSYLGEQGETQYF
>TRBJ1-5|TRBV5-5
CASSQQTVPHSPQHF
>TRBJ1-1|TRBV13
CASSGEGLAFF
>TRBJ2-5|TRBV7-2
CASSSRELMETQYF
>TRBJ2-2|TRBV7-9
CASSLGDRDTGELFF
>TRBJ1-1|TRBV7-2
CASSFHGQEAFF
>TRBJ2-3|TRBV12-3/TRBV12-4
CASSLGAGERDTQYF
>TRBJ2-7|TRBV20-1
CSALDRDELEQYF
>TRBJ1-1|TRBV7-9
CASKEGISTEAFF
>TRBJ2-1|TRBV15
CATSREVGDNEQFF
>TRBJ2-4|TRBV20-1
CSASKPGLGNIQYF
>TRBJ2-7|TRBV20-1
CSASGQLSYEQYF
>TRBJ2-3|TRBV29-1
CSVGQGADTQYF
>TRBJ2-7|TRBV18
CASSPERQLEQYF
>TRBJ1-1|TRBV7-9
CASSLVSGLMTEAFF
>TRBJ2-7|TRBV7-9
CASSFGLANEQYF
>TRBJ2-3|TRBV6-2/TRBV6-3
CASSYADFSTDTQYF
>TRBJ2-2|TRBV12-3/TRBV12-4
CASSFRQGGTGELFF
>TRBJ2-1|TRBV7-6
CASSPGLAGANYNEQFF
>TRBJ1-2|TRBV5-1
CASSFGRDGYTF
>TRBJ1-2|TRBV19
CASSYQGVYGYTF
>TRBJ2-3|TRBV5-1
CASSSPGTGGRSDTQYF
>TRBJ1-1|TRBV29-1
CSVERQLNTEAFF
>TRBJ1-1|TRBV6-2/TRBV6-3
CASSHPEVNTEAFF
>TRBJ2-3|TRBV25-1
CASSESGQVTQYF
>TRBJ2-7|TRBV6-5
CASSYSRIRTSGIYEQYF
>TRBJ2-1|TRBV12-3/TRBV12-4
CASGTSGGYEQFF
>TRBJ2-3|TRBV20-1
CSAPHVLAGGDTQYF
>TRBJ2-7|TRBV29-1
CSVERANYEQYF
>TRBJ2-1|TRBV5-1
CASSPGTGNEQFF
>TRBJ1-1|TRBV7-3
CASSLTGMNTEAFF
>TRBJ1-4|TRBV4-2
CASSQGGQGNEKLFF
>TRBJ1-5|TRBV6-2/TRBV6-3
CASSYSSKSGVSNQPQHF
>TRBJ2-6|TRBV5-1
CASSGGQGGPGANVLTF
>TRBJ1-5|TRBV27
CASSSWGQPQHF
>TRBJ1-2|TRBV7-2
CASSLDQGGMGYTF
>TRBJ1-2|TRBV28
CASSPPGAGGLGYTF
>TRBJ2-4|TRBV20-1
CSARVPGQVLAKNMQYF
>TRBJ2-2|TRBV20-1
CSAREVATGELFF
>TRBJ2-1|TRBV6-1
CASSLMTSGDNEQFF
>TRBJ1-2|TRBV7-9
CASSLETGLYGYTF